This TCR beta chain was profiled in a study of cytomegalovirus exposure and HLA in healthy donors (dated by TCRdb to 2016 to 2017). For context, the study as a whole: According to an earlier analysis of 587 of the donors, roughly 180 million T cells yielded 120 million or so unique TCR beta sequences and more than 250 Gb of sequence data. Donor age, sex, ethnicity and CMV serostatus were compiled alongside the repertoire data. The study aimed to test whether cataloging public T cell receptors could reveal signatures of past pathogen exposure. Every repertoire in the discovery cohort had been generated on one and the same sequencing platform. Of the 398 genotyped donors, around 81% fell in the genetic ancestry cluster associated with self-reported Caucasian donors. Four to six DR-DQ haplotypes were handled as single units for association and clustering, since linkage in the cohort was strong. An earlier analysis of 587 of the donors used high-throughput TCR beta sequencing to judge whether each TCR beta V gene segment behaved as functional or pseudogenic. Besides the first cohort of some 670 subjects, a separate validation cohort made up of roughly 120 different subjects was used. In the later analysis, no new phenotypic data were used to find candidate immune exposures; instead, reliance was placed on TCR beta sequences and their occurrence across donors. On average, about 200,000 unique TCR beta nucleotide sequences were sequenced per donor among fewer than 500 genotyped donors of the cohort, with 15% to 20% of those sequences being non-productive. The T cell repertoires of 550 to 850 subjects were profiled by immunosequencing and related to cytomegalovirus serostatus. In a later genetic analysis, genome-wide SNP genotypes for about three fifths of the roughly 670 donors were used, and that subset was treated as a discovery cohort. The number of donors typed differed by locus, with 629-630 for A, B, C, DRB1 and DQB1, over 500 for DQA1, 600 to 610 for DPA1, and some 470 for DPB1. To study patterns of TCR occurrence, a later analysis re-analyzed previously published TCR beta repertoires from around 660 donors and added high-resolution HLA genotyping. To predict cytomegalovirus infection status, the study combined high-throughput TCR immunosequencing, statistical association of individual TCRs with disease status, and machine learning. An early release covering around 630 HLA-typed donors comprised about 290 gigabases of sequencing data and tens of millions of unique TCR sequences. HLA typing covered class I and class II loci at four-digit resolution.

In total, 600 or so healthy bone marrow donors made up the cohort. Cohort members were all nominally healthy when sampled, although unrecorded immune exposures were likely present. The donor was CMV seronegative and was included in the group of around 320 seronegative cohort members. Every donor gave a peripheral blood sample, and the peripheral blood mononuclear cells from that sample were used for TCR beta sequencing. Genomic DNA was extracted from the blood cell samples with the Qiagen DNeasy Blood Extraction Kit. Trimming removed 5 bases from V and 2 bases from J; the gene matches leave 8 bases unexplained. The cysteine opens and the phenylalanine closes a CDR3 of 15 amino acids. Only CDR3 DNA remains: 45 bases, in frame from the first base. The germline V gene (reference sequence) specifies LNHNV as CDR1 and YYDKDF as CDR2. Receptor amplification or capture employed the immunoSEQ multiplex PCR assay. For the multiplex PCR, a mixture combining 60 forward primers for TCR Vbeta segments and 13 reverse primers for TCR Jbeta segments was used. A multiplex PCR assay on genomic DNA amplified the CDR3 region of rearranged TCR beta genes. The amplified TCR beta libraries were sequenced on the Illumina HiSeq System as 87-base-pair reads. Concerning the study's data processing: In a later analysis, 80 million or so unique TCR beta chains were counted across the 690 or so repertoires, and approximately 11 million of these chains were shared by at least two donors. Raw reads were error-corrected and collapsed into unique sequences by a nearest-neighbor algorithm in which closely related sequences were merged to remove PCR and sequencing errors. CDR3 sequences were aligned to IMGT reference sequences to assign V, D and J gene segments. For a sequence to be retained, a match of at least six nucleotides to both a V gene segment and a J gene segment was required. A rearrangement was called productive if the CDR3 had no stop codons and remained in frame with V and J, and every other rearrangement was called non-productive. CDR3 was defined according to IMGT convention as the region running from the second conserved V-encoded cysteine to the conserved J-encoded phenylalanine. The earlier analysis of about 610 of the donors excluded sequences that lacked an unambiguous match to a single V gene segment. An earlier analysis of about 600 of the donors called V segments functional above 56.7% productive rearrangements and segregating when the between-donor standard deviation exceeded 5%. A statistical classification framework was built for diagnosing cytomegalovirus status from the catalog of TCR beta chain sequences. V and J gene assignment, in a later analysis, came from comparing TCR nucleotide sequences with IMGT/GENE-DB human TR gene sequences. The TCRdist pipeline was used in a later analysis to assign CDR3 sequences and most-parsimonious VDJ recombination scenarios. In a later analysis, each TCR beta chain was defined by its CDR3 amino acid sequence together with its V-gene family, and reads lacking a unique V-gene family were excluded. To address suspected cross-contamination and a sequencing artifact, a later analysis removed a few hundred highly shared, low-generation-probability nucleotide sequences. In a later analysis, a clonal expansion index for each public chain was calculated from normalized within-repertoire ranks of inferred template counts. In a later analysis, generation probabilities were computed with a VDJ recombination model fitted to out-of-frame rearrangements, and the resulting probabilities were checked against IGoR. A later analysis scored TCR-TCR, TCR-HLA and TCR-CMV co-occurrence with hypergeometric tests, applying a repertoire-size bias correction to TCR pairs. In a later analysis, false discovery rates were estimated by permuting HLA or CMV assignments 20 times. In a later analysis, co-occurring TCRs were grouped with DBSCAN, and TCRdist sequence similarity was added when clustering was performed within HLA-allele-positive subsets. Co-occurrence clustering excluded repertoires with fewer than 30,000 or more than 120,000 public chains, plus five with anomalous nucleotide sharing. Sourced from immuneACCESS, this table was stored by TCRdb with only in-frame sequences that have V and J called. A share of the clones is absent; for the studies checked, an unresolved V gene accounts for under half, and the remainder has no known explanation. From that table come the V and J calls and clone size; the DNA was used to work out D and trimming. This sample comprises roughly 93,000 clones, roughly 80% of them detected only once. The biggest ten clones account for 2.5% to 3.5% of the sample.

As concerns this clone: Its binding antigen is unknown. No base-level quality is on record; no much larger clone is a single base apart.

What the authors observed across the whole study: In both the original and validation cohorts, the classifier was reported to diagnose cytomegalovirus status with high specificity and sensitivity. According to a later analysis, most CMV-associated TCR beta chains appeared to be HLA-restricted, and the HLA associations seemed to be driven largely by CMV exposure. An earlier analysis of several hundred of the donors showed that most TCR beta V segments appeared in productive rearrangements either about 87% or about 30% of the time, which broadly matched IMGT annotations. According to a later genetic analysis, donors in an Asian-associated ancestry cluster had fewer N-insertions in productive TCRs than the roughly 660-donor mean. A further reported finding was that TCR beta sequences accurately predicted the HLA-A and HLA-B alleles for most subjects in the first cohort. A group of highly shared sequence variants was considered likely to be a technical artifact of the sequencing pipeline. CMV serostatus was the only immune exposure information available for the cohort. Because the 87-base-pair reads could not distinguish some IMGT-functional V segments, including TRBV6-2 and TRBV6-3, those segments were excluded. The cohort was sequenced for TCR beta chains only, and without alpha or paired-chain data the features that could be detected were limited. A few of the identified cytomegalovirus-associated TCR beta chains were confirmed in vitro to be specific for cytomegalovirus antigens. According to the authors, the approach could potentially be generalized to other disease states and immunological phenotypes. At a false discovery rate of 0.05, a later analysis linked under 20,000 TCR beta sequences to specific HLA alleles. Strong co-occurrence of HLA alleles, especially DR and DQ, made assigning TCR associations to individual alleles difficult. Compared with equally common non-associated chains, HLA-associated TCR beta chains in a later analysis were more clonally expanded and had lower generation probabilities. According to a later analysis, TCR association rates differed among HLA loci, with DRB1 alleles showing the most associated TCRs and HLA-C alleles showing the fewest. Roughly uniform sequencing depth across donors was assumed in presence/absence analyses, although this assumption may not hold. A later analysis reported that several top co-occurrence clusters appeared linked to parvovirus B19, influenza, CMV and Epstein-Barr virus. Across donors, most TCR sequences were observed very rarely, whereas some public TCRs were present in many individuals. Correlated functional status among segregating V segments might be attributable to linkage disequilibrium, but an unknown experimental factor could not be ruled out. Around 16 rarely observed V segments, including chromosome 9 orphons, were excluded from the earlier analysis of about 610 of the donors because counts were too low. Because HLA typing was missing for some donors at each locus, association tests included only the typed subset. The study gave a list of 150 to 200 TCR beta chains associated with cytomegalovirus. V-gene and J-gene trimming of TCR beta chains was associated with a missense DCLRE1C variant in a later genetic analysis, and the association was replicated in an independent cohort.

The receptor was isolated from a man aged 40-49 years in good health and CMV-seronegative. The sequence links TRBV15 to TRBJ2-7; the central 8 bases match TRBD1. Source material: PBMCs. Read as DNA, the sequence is TGTGCCACCAGCCCACGGACAGGGAGACCCTACGAGCAGTACTTC. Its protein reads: CATSPRTGRPYEQYF.